Described below is a single T cell receptor beta chain sequence and its context. The data originate from a study of cytotoxic CD8 clonotypes in ibrutinib-treated CLL. Deep sequencing aimed at 1 in 200,000 to 1 in 1 million T cells' resolution. Some clones are missing from TCRdb's copy, which holds only in-frame ones; the method was immunoSEQ multiplex PCR. The sample lists tens of thousands of clones; about 50% were seen once. The CDR3 totals 14 residues. Trimming stripped 2 bases from V and 4 bases from J, with 11 bases between. Germline-derived CDR1 and CDR2 are SGHDN and FVKESK. Sequencing was performed on PBMCs, taken before ibrutinib treatment. This TCR was sampled from a human donor with chronic lymphocytic leukemia. The chain employs TRBV14 and TRBJ1-2, with D uncertain. As DNA, the CDR3 is TGTGCCAGCAGCCAAAGCGCAGACCTCTATGGCTACACCTTC. Amino acids: CASSQSADLYGYTF.